Following are 23 T cell receptor beta chains from one sample sequenced in a study of response to subunit inactivated influenza vaccine. TCRdb called the RT-PCR reads again in MiXCR, with one record for every CDR3 protein. The sample has around 200,000 distinct CDR3 sequences, about 10% seen once. This specimen was non-naive T cells sorted from PBMCs, taken on the day of vaccination. Every receptor here comes from a man aged 45-65 years who received an inactivated influenza vaccine.

The V and J genes are TRBV7-2 and TRBJ1-6, with 9 bases that match TRBD1. Trimming took 5 bases from V and 7 from J; bases not matched to a gene: 6. Per the germline V gene, CDR1 is SGHTA and CDR2 is FQGNSA. The CDR3 length is 15 residues. This CDR3 is CASSLYRGQNSPLHF. The CDR3 DNA reads TGTGCCAGCAGCCTCTACAGGGGGCAGAATTCACCCCTCCACTTT.

This chain links TRBV6-2 or TRBV6-3 with TRBJ2-1; 11 bases align to TRBD2. The CDR3 sequence is 18 residues long. With V trimmed by 0 bases and J by 3 bases, 7 bases remained unmatched. CDR1 MNHEY and CDR2 SVGEGT come from the germline V gene. CDR3 sequence: CASSYSAIAGGHYNEQFF. The CDR3 DNA sequence: TGTGCCAGCAGTTACTCGGCTATAGCGGGAGGGCACTACAATGAGCAGTTCTTC.

This clonotype was recorded at least ten times. The J gene is TRBJ2-7, the V gene TRBV7-2, with TRBD2 matching 12 bases. Germline CDR1 SGHTA, CDR2 FQGNSA. This CDR3 comprises 15 residues. The trim removed 0 bases at V and 4 bases at J, leaving 1 base unmatched. In DNA, the CDR3 is TGTGCCAGCAGCTTAGCGCTAGCGGGAGGGTACGAGCAGTACTTC. Encoded protein: CASSLALAGGYEQYF.

This clonotype was seen ten or more times. J is TRBJ2-3 and V is TRBV24-1, with 10 bases aligning to TRBD2. J lost 2 bases, V lost 5 bases, and 6 bases had no gene match. The CDR3 has 16 residues. Germline V gives CDR1 KGHDR, CDR2 SFDVKD. For the CDR3, the DNA is TGTGCCACCAGTGCCCTAGCGGGAGACTACACAGATACGCAGTATTTT. Translated, it gives CATSALAGDYTDTQYF.

V usage is TRBV20-1 and J usage is TRBJ2-7, with D perhaps being TRBD1 or TRBD2 (5 bases each). The germline gives CDR1 DFQATT, CDR2 SNEGSKA (reference sequence). V gave up 0 bases and J gave up 3 bases, with 6 bases separating them. The CDR3 contains 12 residues. CDR3 residues: CSARDGGYEQYF. The CDR3 coding sequence is TGCAGTGCTAGAGATGGGGGCTACGAGCAGTACTTC.

The chain recombines TRBV6-5 with TRBJ1-5, with D maybe TRBD1 (5 bases). Per the germline V gene, CDR1 is MNHEY and CDR2 is SVGAGI. V gave up 1 base and J gave up 3 bases, with 7 bases separating them. The CDR3 totals 14 residues. For the CDR3, the DNA is TGTGCCAGCAGTTACTTAGGGGCCAATCAGCCCCAGCATTTT. It encodes CASSYLGANQPQHF.

This chain connects TRBV2 to TRBJ2-3; D is unclear. Germline CDR1 SNHLY, CDR2 FYNNEI. V shed 6 bases and J shed 6 bases, with 10 bases lying between them. This CDR3 is 12 amino acids long. The DNA for the CDR3 is TGTGCCAGCAGCTCGTCTTCTGATACGCAGTATTTT. Protein product: CASSSSSDTQYF.

In this sample, this clonotype turned up many times. The chain has TRBV9 and TRBJ2-1, with D perhaps assigned TRBD1 or TRBD2 (5 bases each). Germline lookup yields CDR1 SGDLS and CDR2 YYNGEE. Trimming cost V 5 bases and J 7 bases, with 19 bases left between them. The CDR3 covers 15 residues. The CDR3 DNA sequence: TGTGCCAGCAGTCCCCGGGACCAACCAGGGAATGAGCAGTTCTTC. Translated, it gives CASSPRDQPGNEQFF.

This clonotype was recorded a few times. This chain uses TRBV30 with TRBJ2-4; TRBD1 is a possible D gene (6 bases). Germline values: CDR1 GTSNPN, CDR2 SVGIG (reference sequence). The germline V and J ends were trimmed by 2 bases and 9 bases, with 17 bases remaining between them. This CDR3 spans 14 amino acids. CDR3 coding DNA: TGTGCCTGGAGTATCAGGGGTCGGTCGCTCATTCAGTACTTC. It is translated as CAWSIRGRSLIQYF. The full variable domain, rest sourced from reference TRBV30 and TRBJ2-4, is SQTIHQWPATLVQPVGSPLSLECTVEGTSNPNLYWYRQAAGRGLQLLFYSVGIGQISSEVPQNLSASRPQDRQFILSSKKLLLSDSGFYLCAWSIRGRSLIQYFGAGTRLSVL.

This clonotype was recorded many times. The gene calls are TRBV2 and TRBJ1-5, with 7 bases lining up with TRBD1. Germline V gives CDR1 SNHLY, CDR2 FYNNEI. The CDR3 is 13 amino acids. Trimming took 5 bases from V and 4 from J; bases not matched to a gene: 2. The CDR3 loop is CASSQGGNQPQHF. Written as DNA, the CDR3 is TGTGCCAGCAGTCAGGGGGGGAATCAGCCCCAGCATTTT.

Many counts were recorded for this clonotype. The chain links TRBV6-5 to TRBJ2-7, with D perhaps TRBD2 (6 bases). Germline V gene sequence: CDR1 MNHEY, CDR2 SVGAGI. The CDR3 runs 14 residues. Trimming took 2 bases from V and 2 from J, leaving 10 bases between them. Written as DNA, the CDR3 is TGTGCCAGCAGTTACCTGGGCGGGACCTACGAGCAGTACTTC. Its protein is CASSYLGGTYEQYF.

Many counts were recorded for this clonotype. V is TRBV14 and J is TRBJ2-1, with D possibly matching TRBD2 (8 bases). Trimming left V 4 bases short and J 5 bases short, with 42 bases between. The CDR3 runs 24 residues. CDR1 is SGHDN and CDR2 is FVKESK in the germline V gene. CDR3 bases: TGTGCCAGCAGCCCCCCGACAGGGTACTTCCAGCGGGAGTTTTCCGTGCAAAATAACAATGAGCAGTTCTTC. Translating gives CASSPPTGYFQREFSVQNNNEQFF.

This clonotype has a handful of counts. The J gene is TRBJ2-2, the V gene TRBV29-1, with D perhaps matching TRBD1 (5 bases). V shed 4 bases and J shed 6 bases, with 12 bases lying between them. This CDR3 is built from 13 residues. Germline loops: CDR1 SQVTM, CDR2 ANQGSEA. CDR3 bases: TGCAGCGTTGGAGAATCAGGGCCCGGGGAGCTGTTTTTT. This encodes CSVGESGPGELFF.

A few counts support this clonotype. The rearrangement links TRBV7-9 to TRBJ1-4; D possibly corresponds to TRBD1 (5 bases). From germline, CDR1 is SEHNR and CDR2 FQNEAQ (reference sequence). CDR3 length: 15 amino acids. V was cut by 2 bases and J by 7 bases, with 14 bases left in between. CDR3 residues: CASSLLGTRGEKLFF. CDR3 in DNA: TGTGCCAGCAGCTTATTAGGCACAAGGGGTGAAAAACTGTTTTTT.

The chain recombines TRBV5-6 with TRBJ2-7, with a possible D match to TRBD1 (6 bases). V was clipped by 4 bases and J by 4 bases, with 15 bases between them. CDR1 SGHDT and CDR2 YYEEEE come from the germline V gene. The CDR3 is made up of 14 amino acids. CDR3 amino acids: CASSPWHREYEQYF. In nucleotides, the CDR3 is TGTGCCAGCAGCCCCTGGCACAGGGAATACGAGCAGTACTTC.

In its sample, this clonotype was seen a few times. DNA for the CDR3: TGCGCCAGCAGCCAAGATGGAGATGCGACAGATACGCAGTATTTT. Its protein is CASSQDGDATDTQYF. The V call is TRBV4-3, the J call TRBJ2-3; D not resolved. The CDR3 consists of 15 residues. The germline V gene has CDR1 LGHNA and CDR2 YSLEER. Deletions cut 0 bases from V and 3 bases from J, with 10 bases between.

CDR3: CSARLAGDRYNEQFF. DNA of the CDR3: TGCAGTGCTAGACTAGCGGGGGACCGATACAATGAGCAGTTCTTC. The chain links TRBV20-1 to TRBJ2-1; the match to TRBD2 covers 10 bases. The junction had 5 bases not matched to a gene; V was cut back by 2 bases and J by 4 bases. The CDR3 is 15 amino acids. The V gene's germline CDR1 is DFQATT and CDR2 SNEGSKA (reference sequence).

This clonotype appeared many times. The chain joins TRBV20-1 to TRBJ2-7; D tentatively fits TRBD1 or TRBD2 (5 bases each). This CDR3 spans 18 amino acids. CDR1 and CDR2 from the germline V gene are DFQATT and SNEGSKA (reference sequence). V was pared by 1 base and J by 3 bases, with 25 bases between. CDR3 bases: TGCAGTGCTAGAGTAGGTTGGTCCCCTGGGGGTCAGAACTACGAGCAGTACTTC. This encodes CSARVGWSPGGQNYEQYF.

This clonotype was seen only a few times. The rearrangement links TRBV20-1 to TRBJ2-3, with TRBD2 identical over 9 bases. Germline CDR1 DFQATT, CDR2 SNEGSKA (reference sequence). J gave up 8 bases and V 3 bases, and 9 bases lay outside the gene matches. This CDR3 spans 14 amino acids. The CDR3 coding sequence is TGCAGTGCTAGGACTAGCGGCCCTCGTGGTACGCAGTATTTT. Amino acids: CSARTSGPRGTQYF.

This clonotype was recorded many times. This chain joins TRBV12-3 or TRBV12-4 and TRBJ1-1; TRBD1 is a possible D gene (5 bases). The ends were cut back, 2 bases at V and 4 bases at J, with 8 bases in the middle. This CDR3 is built from 13 residues. The CDR3 reads CASSLTRGTEAFF. The CDR3 nucleotides read TGTGCCAGCAGTTTAACAAGGGGCACTGAAGCTTTCTTT.

Only a few counts were recorded for this clonotype. The V and J genes are TRBV18 and TRBJ2-5; no reliable D call. This CDR3 comprises 12 residues. CDR1 KGHSH and CDR2 LQKENI come from the germline V gene. Trimming pared 2 bases from V and 3 bases from J, leaving 4 bases between. The CDR3 DNA sequence: TGTGCCAGCTCACCAATTGAAGAGACCCAGTACTTC. Translated: CASSPIEETQYF.

The rearrangement links TRBV27 to TRBJ2-7, with D perhaps TRBD1 or TRBD2 (5 bases each). V was trimmed by 8 bases and J by 4 bases, leaving 15 bases between them. Germline V gene sequence: CDR1 MNHEY, CDR2 SMNVEV (reference sequence). The CDR3 spans 13 residues. The CDR3: CASSPGRSYEQYF. The CDR3 DNA follows: TGTGCCAGCTCACCGGGACGGTCTTACGAGCAGTACTTC.

On this clonotype itself: Since a much larger clone is just one base distant, this may be a read error. V is TRBV4-2 and J is TRBJ2-2; a possible D gene is TRBD2 (6 bases). The V gene lost 4 bases and the J gene lost 6 bases, with 15 bases spanning the gap. In germline, CDR1 is LGHNA, CDR2 YNFKEQ. The CDR3 length is 15 residues. In nucleotides, the CDR3 is TGTGCCAGCAGCCGGGGGACTGGCGATGCCGGGGAGCTGTTTTTT. This codes for CASSRGTGDAGELFF.